The table lists the clone carrying this TCR beta chain with a few counts. Antigen unknown. This entry belongs to a study of T-cell reconstitution after alpha-beta-depleted transplantation in children. Findings and limits, study-wide: It was surviving recipient T cells and thymic progenitors that gave some patients high TCRbeta diversity at day 60. About two months after transplant, alpha-beta T cells reportedly came from several hundred expanded graft clones. The main origin of T-cell counts and diversity one year after transplant was newly produced T cells.

TCRbeta library preparation incorporated unique molecular identifiers. TCRdb itself ran the PCR reads through MiXCR, one entry per CDR3 protein. The sample lists 200,000 to 250,000 distinct CDR3 sequences; approximately 24% were seen once. The length of the CDR3 is 14 residues. The germline CDR1 and CDR2 sequences are SGHVS and FQNEAQ. The ends were cut back, 1 base at V and 3 bases at J, with 10 bases in the middle. The TCR sequence derives from a female patient between 2 and 15 years old who had a stem cell transplant for congenital amegakaryocytic thrombocytopenia, so the T cells may come from the graft donor. The V call is TRBV7-8, the J call TRBJ2-7; D ambiguous. The material was PBMCs, mostly from graft donor cells, obtained 360 days after TCRalphabeta/CD19-depleted stem cell transplant. Here the CDR3 DNA reads TGTGCCAGCAGCTTAGGTTCGGTACTCTACGAGCAGTACTTC. As protein: CASSLGSVLYEQYF.